This is a list of T cell receptor beta chains from one sample in a study of metastatic and nonmetastatic thyroid tumors. MiXCR re-clonotyped the PCR reads for TCRdb. The data contain about 39,000 clones, approximately 15% of them singletons. The material sequenced was blood. The receptors here all came from a female donor with papillary thyroid cancer or a benign thyroid nodule (not recorded which). Some clones in this sample may be carry-over from other donors' samples. CDR3s include the opening cysteine and the closing phenylalanine or tryptophan. The D gene is left open where the match is weak. A row's size may be missing; if present it is once, few, many or a size class.

V gene	clone size	J gene	D gene	CDR3 DNA	CDR3 protein
TRBV20-1	many	TRBJ2-1	NA	TGCAGTGCTTCCCGGGGTAGCTCCTACAATGAGCAGTTCTTC	CSASRGSSYNEQFF
TRBV28	NA	TRBJ1-1	NA	TGTGCCAGCAGACGACGACTCATGGCGGGGGGCACTGAAGCTTTCTTT	CASRRRLMAGGTEAFF
TRBV6-1	many	TRBJ1-5	TRBD1	TGTGCCAGCAGTGTATTACAGGGGGCAGGAGGTCAGCCCCAGCATTTT	CASSVLQGAGGQPQHF
TRBV5-1	NA	TRBJ2-3	NA	TGCGCCAGCAGCTTGGTAGGTCGCGGGGGCACAGATACGCAGTATTTT	CASSLVGRGGTDTQYF
TRBV28	many	TRBJ2-5	TRBD1	TGTGCCAGCAGTTCCCATGGACAGGCCCAAGAGACCCAGTACTTC	CASSSHGQAQETQYF
TRBV6-1	many	TRBJ1-1	NA	TGTGCCGGGCAAATTTCCTATGACACTGAAGCTTTCTTT	CAGQISYDTEAFF
TRBV10-3	NA	TRBJ2-2	NA	TGTGCCATCAGTGATGAGACTCCGACCGGGGATGTGATTTTT	CAISDETPTGDVIF
TRBV20-1	many	TRBJ2-7	NA	TGCAGTGCCCCCCCGGTGGGAGGTGCGGCCCACGAGCAGTACTTC	CSAPPVGGAAHEQYF
TRBV20-1	many	TRBJ2-7	NA	TGCAGTGCTAGAGATGTATTGACTAACGAGCAGTACTTC	CSARDVLTNEQYF
TRBV4-2	many	TRBJ2-3	NA	TGTGCCAGCAGCCCCGCCGGTAGCGGAGATACGCAGTATTTT	CASSPAGSGDTQYF
TRBV20-1	many	TRBJ2-7	NA	TGCAGTGCTAGAGAGTTGAGGGGCTACGAGCAGTACTTC	CSARELRGYEQYF
TRBV30	NA	TRBJ1-4	NA	TGTGCCTGGAGGAGCAGGGGCGAAGAAAAACTGTTTTTT	CAWRSRGEEKLFF
TRBV5-6	many	TRBJ1-2	TRBD1	TGTGCCAGCAGCTTAGGGACAGGGGGGGCCTATGGCTACACCTTC	CASSLGTGGAYGYTF
TRBV30	NA	TRBJ1-2	NA	TGTGCCCTGGAAAATGGCTACACCTTC	CALENGYTF
TRBV27	NA	TRBJ2-1	NA	TGTGCCAGCAGTAGGCTAAAGCTTAGCTCTTATGAGCAGTTCTTC	CASSRLKLSSYEQFF
TRBV11-2	many	TRBJ2-7	NA	TGTGCCAGCAGCATTCAGATCTACGAGCAGTACTTC	CASSIQIYEQYF
TRBV18	few	TRBJ1-5	NA	TGTGCCAGCTCAACGGGACTTAACAATCAGCCCCAGCATTTT	CASSTGLNNQPQHF